These 21 T cell receptor beta chains came from one sample sequenced in a study of T cell changes during pregnancy in multiple sclerosis. Using immunoSEQ multiplex PCR, the repertoire was profiled, and TCRdb retains in-frame clones only, with some absent. The table has some 37,000 clones, around 92% seen once. Sequencing was performed on PBMCs (not recorded whether the cells were cultured). The receptors shown here come from a female donor with multiple sclerosis, enrolled in a pregnancy study.

The chain uses TRBV4-1 and TRBJ1-1; maybe TRBD1 (5 bases). V lost 5 bases, J lost 3 bases, and 10 bases lay in between. This CDR3 has 13 residues. Germline CDR1 and CDR2: MGHRA and YSYEKL. CDR3 bases: TGCGCCAGCAGCTCCGACAGATACACTGAAGCTTTCTTT. This sequence encodes CASSSDRYTEAFF.

The chain links TRBV7-2 to TRBJ1-1; TRBD1 aligns across 9 bases. Germline V gene data show CDR1 as SGHTA and CDR2 as FQGNSA. The CDR3 contains 15 residues. Losses at the gene ends were 1 base for V and 7 bases for J; bases not matched to a gene: 7. CDR3 nucleotides: TGTGCCAGCAGCTTAGTGGGACAGGGAACGGGTGAAGCTTTCTTT. Amino acids: CASSLVGQGTGEAFF.

J is TRBJ2-1 and V is TRBV27, with D possibly matching TRBD2 (6 bases). V was cut by 6 bases and J by 8 bases, with 23 bases left in between. The CDR3 loop spans 16 amino acids. Germline lookup yields CDR1 MNHEY and CDR2 SMNVEV (reference sequence). The CDR3 region has the DNA TGTGCCAGCAGACGTCGAGGCAGGGAGGTGTTGGATGAGCAGTTCTTC. Its protein product is CASRRRGREVLDEQFF.

This sequence joins TRBV7-6 and TRBJ2-1; a possible D gene is TRBD2 (6 bases). CDR3 length: 14 residues. The V end lost 1 base, the J end lost 4 bases, and 8 bases lay between the germline ends. Germline assignment: CDR1 SGHVS and CDR2 FNYEAQ. CDR3 sequence (DNA): TGTGCCAGCAGCTTAGGCGGGGAATACAATGAGCAGTTCTTC. Its translation: CASSLGGEYNEQFF.

The chain links TRBV4-2 to TRBJ1-1, with 7 nucleotides matching TRBD1. The V segment lost 7 bases and the J segment 0 bases; nucleotides outside the gene matches: 8. This CDR3 contains 15 residues. In germline, CDR1 is LGHNA, CDR2 YNFKEQ. The CDR3 here is CASNLEGQMNTEAFF. In DNA form, the CDR3 reads TGTGCCAGCAATTTAGAGGGACAGATGAACACTGAAGCTTTCTTT.

The rearrangement joins TRBV30 to TRBJ1-1; D gene ambiguous. This CDR3 contains 13 residues. The germline V gene encodes CDR1 GTSNPN and CDR2 SVGIG (reference sequence). V was cut by 5 bases and J by 1 base, with 11 bases left in between. DNA of the CDR3: TGTGCCTGGCTAGACACCCCGAACACTGAAGCTTTCTTT. It encodes CAWLDTPNTEAFF.

J is TRBJ2-7 and V is TRBV7-9; tentatively, D is TRBD1 (5 bases). The CDR3 runs 13 residues. Trimming shortened V by 6 bases and J by 5 bases, and 14 bases separated the two germline ends. Per the germline V gene, CDR1 is SEHNR and CDR2 is FQNEAQ (reference sequence). CDR3 nucleotide sequence: TGTGCCAGCAGAACGACAGCTATAGACGAGCAGTACTTC. It codes for CASRTTAIDEQYF.

J is TRBJ1-1 and V is TRBV5-1, with TRBD1 matching 7 bases. The CDR3 is 16 amino acids. Per the germline V gene, CDR1 is SGHRS and CDR2 is YFSETQ. The trim removed 1 base at V and 5 bases at J, leaving 11 bases unmatched. CDR3 DNA: TGCGCCAGCAGCTTGACGCCGGGACAGCAAGGTACTGAAGCTTTCTTT. Its translation: CASSLTPGQQGTEAFF. The full variable domain, in which reference TRBV5-1 and TRBJ1-1 provide the parts outside the CDR3, is KAGVTQTPRYLIKTRGQQVTLSCSPISGHRSVSWYQQTPGQGLQFLFEYFSETQRNKGNFPGRFSGRQFSNSRSEMNVSTLELGDSALYLCASSLTPGQQGTEAFFGQGTRLTVV.

The genes are TRBV7-2 and TRBJ2-5, with 11 positions matching TRBD2. With the DNA end fitting TRBJ2-7 better, the J assignment may be wrong. This CDR3 region has 15 residues. CDR1 is SGHTA, CDR2 FQGNSA, per germline. The CDR3 region is CASSSFLAGGYEQYF. The CDR3 nucleotides read TGTGCCAGCAGCTCATTCCTAGCGGGAGGCTACGAGCAGTACTTC.

The J gene is TRBJ2-1, the V gene TRBV5-1, with TRBD2 as a possible D gene (6 bases). Germline V lookup: CDR1 SGHRS, CDR2 YFSETQ. V was cut by 4 bases and J by 3 bases, with 11 bases left in between. The length of the CDR3 is 14 residues. The CDR3 reads CASSARGNYNEQFF. The CDR3 DNA sequence: TGCGCCAGCAGCGCACGCGGGAACTACAATGAGCAGTTCTTC.

The chain joins TRBV27 to TRBJ1-1; the D gene is possibly TRBD1 (6 bases). Trimming stripped 6 bases from V and 0 bases from J, with 17 bases between. Germline V gene data show CDR1 as MNHEY and CDR2 as SMNVEV (reference sequence). The CDR3 sequence is 16 residues long. The CDR3 loop is CASSLGGGSMNTEAFF. The CDR3, as DNA: TGTGCCAGCAGCTTGGGGGGGGGCTCCATGAACACTGAAGCTTTCTTT.

The V gene is TRBV10-3, the J gene TRBJ2-3; TRBD1 matches 7 bases. J lost 5 bases, V lost 4 bases, and 12 bases had no gene match. The CDR3 contains 16 residues. CDR1 ENHRY and CDR2 SYGVKD come from the germline V gene. The CDR3 protein is CAISAPQGMFEDTQYF. DNA of the CDR3: TGTGCCATCAGTGCCCCACAGGGGATGTTCGAAGATACGCAGTATTTT.

The chain employs TRBV6-1 and TRBJ1-2, with D uncertain. V was pared by 0 bases and J by 5 bases, with 10 bases between. The CDR3 runs to 14 residues. Germline lookup yields CDR1 MNHNS and CDR2 SASEGT. CDR3 bases: TGTGCCAGCAGTGAAGCCCCACGAATATATGGCTACACCTTC. As protein: CASSEAPRIYGYTF.

The gene calls are TRBV5-6 and TRBJ2-4; D possibly uses TRBD1 or TRBD2 (5 bases each). The CDR3 spans 16 residues. V lost 4 bases and J lost 0, with 14 bases in between. Germline lookup yields CDR1 SGHDT and CDR2 YYEEEE. CDR3 nucleotide sequence: TGTGCCAGCAGCCCGGGACGGAAACTAGCCAAAAACATTCAGTACTTC. Translating gives CASSPGRKLAKNIQYF.

The V gene is TRBV4-3, the J gene TRBJ1-4, with 8 bases aligning to TRBD1. The CDR3 covers 16 residues. Per germline, CDR1 LGHNA and CDR2 YSLEER. The V and J ends lost 1 base and 5 bases, in that order; junction bases with no gene match: 6. The CDR3 DNA is TGCGCCAGCAGCCAAGTAACAGGGGGTTTGAATGAAAAACTGTTTTTT. This encodes CASSQVTGGLNEKLFF.

The CDR3 DNA follows: TGTGCCAGCAGTGCCCCGACCGATCCGGAGGAGACCCAGTACTTC. Protein sequence: CASSAPTDPEETQYF. The J gene is TRBJ2-5, the V gene TRBV2; D remains unclear. Germline CDR1 and CDR2: SNHLY and FYNNEI. The CDR3 consists of 15 residues. The V end was cut by 4 bases, the J end by 5 bases, with 17 bases between.

The chain is built from TRBV11-3 and TRBJ2-4; no firm D call. V lost 5 bases to trimming and J lost 5 bases, with 10 bases between them. This CDR3 spans 13 amino acids. CDR1 SGHNT and CDR2 YENEEA come from the germline V gene. CDR3 protein: CASSLLGENIQYF. The CDR3 DNA sequence: TGTGCCAGCAGCCTATTAGGTGAAAACATTCAGTACTTC.

CDR3 region: CASSLESGPGYTF. For the CDR3, the DNA is TGTGCCAGCAGCTTAGAATCAGGGCCGGGCTACACCTTC. The V call is TRBV13, the J call TRBJ1-2; a weak D match, TRBD1 (5 bases). This CDR3 spans 13 amino acids. V dropped 1 base and J dropped 8 bases, with 11 bases sitting between them. Germline CDR1 and CDR2: PRHDT and FYEKMQ (reference sequence).

With respect to this clone: Its ends do not fully match the called genes, so a read error is possible. The V and J genes are TRBV6-1 and TRBJ2-7; maybe TRBD2 (6 bases). The CDR3 runs to 16 residues. Germline V gene sequence: CDR1 MNHNS, CDR2 SASEGT. CDR3 DNA: TGTGCCAGCAGTAAAGCACTCTTCGGGGGAACCTACGAGCAGTACTTC. Amino acids: CASSKALFGGTYEQYF.

The gene calls are TRBV7-8 and TRBJ2-1, with 10 bases lining up with TRBD2. Losses at the gene ends were 5 bases for V and 9 bases for J; bases not matched to a gene: 7. Germline loops: CDR1 SGHVS, CDR2 FQNEAQ. The CDR3 contains 14 residues. CDR3 bases: TGTGCCAGCAGCGACCGTAGCGGGAGGTTTGAGCAGTTCTTC. Protein: CASSDRSGRFEQFF.

The chain combines TRBV7-7 with TRBJ2-7, with 14 bases identical to TRBD2. V gave up 2 bases and J gave up 4 bases; unmatched junction bases: 16. Germline V CDR1 and CDR2: SSHAT, FNYEAQ (reference sequence). The CDR3 length is 20 residues. The CDR3 loop reads CASSLRPPAGLAGVGYEQYF. The CDR3 nucleotides read TGTGCCAGCAGCTTAAGGCCCCCAGCGGGACTAGCGGGAGTAGGGTACGAGCAGTACTTC.